A single sample is the source of the 2 T cell receptor beta chains below, sequenced in a study of post-analysis software for immune sequencing data. Study results and limitations: A handful of TRBV segments were significantly more frequent in patients than in controls. TRBV5-6, TRBV5-1 and TRBV20-1 were among these segments.

No cognate antigen is known for these TCRs. Tagging with unique molecular identifiers was a feature of the TCR beta cDNA libraries. TCRdb reprocessed the PCR reads via MiXCR and lists one record per CDR3 protein. This table holds fewer than 850,000 distinct CDR3 sequences, just under 30% found once. Sequencing was performed on blood. The receptor set was obtained from a girl aged 10 to 17 with multiple sclerosis.

The chain has TRBV5-1 and TRBJ1-4, with no clear D. Between the trimmed V and J ends, which lost 3 bases and 0 bases, there was a span of 12 bases. This CDR3 has 16 amino acids. The germline V gene has CDR1 SGHRS and CDR2 YFSETQ. The CDR3 loop is CASSWLLRTTNEKLFF. CDR3 sequence (DNA): TGCGCCAGCAGCTGGTTATTACGGACAACTAATGAAAAACTGTTTTTT.

The rearrangement links TRBV7-8 to TRBJ1-5; 9 bases match TRBD1. Germline assignment: CDR1 SGHVS and CDR2 FQNEAQ. Trimming took 5 bases from V and 11 from J; bases not matched to a gene: 10. The CDR3 consists of 14 residues. The CDR3 sequence is CASSPRTGVVSQHF. CDR3 in DNA: TGTGCCAGCAGCCCTAGGACAGGGGTGGTGTCCCAGCATTTT.